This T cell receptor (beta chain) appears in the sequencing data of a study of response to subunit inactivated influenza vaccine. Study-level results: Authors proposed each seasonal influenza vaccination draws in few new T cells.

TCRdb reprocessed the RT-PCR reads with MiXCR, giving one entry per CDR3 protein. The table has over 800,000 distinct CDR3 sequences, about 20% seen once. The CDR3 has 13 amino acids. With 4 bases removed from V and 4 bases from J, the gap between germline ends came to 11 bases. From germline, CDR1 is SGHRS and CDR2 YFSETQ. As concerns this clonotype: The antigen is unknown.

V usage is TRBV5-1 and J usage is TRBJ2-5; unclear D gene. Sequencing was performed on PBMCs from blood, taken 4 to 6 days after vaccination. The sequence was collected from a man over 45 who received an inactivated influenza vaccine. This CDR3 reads CASSPRPGETQYF. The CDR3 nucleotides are TGCGCCAGCAGCCCGCGTCCTGGAGAGACCCAGTACTTC.